This T cell receptor (beta chain) emerged from a study of beta chain features in type 1 diabetes. The study's findings and limits: All four CD4+ subsets of Type 1 diabetes patients contained TCRB CDR3s that were moderately but significantly shorter.

With 6 bases clipped from V and 3 bases from J, the junction kept 7 bases outside the gene matches. CDR3 size: 14 residues. Germline V lookup: CDR1 KGHSH, CDR2 LQKENI. This clone appeared a few times. The antigen is undetermined. Investigators reverse transcribed all isolated RNA, so they sequenced expressed TCRB transcripts. Data came from immunoSEQ multiplex PCR; TCRdb stores just in-frame clones and leaves some out. The table includes 300,000 to 350,000 clones, roughly 13% detected once. The origin of this receptor is a young woman with type 1 diabetes. V is TRBV18 and J is TRBJ1-1; 7 positions agree with TRBD1. Sample: naive CD4+ T cells from blood. Here the CDR3 DNA reads TGTGCCAGCTCCCCCGACAGGGCGGACACTGAAGCTTTCTTT. This codes for CASSPDRADTEAFF.